This T cell receptor beta chain was profiled in a study of technical replicates of blood from a few donors. The data were produced by immunoSEQ multiplex PCR, yet TCRdb's version contains in-frame clones alone and is incomplete. The table lists more than 65,000 clones, around 97% of them singletons, with around 0.29% in the top ten. V lost 4 bases, J lost 3 bases, and 7 bases stayed unmatched. Germline V gene sequence: CDR1 MGHRA, CDR2 YSYEKL. The CDR3 is 15 amino acids. The J gene is TRBJ2-5, the V gene TRBV4-1; TRBD1 agrees at 8 bases. This receptor was identified in a human donor in good health. The sequenced material came from T cells isolated from PBMCs. In nucleotides, the CDR3 is TGCGCCAGCAGCCTGCTGACGACAGGGGAAGAGACCCAGTACTTC. This gives the protein CASSLLTTGEETQYF.